The entry below describes one TCR beta chain. Its antigen is currently unknown. This entry belongs to a study of shared clonotypes between healthy human individuals. Across the study: A donor's plate count was three for CD4 naive and three for CD4 memory; CD8 naive had two and CD8 memory one.

Findings and limits, study-wide: Of the naive CD4 clonotypes, 4% to 5% were shared across four donors. Naive subsets generally had larger estimated richness than memory subsets.

The assay was run at deep level. Sequenced by immunoSEQ multiplex PCR; TCRdb stores in-frame clones only, minus some. Counted here are over a million clones, roughly 80% occurring once; the ten biggest clones make up approximately 1.5%. The CDR3 spans 13 residues. V lost 4 bases and J lost 7, with 8 bases in between. CDR1 and CDR2 from the germline V gene are ENHRY and SYGVKD. V is TRBV10-3 and J is TRBJ1-6, with D maybe TRBD1 (6 bases). The receptor's source is a man younger than 35 in good health. What was sequenced was memory CD4+ T cells sorted from blood. This sample's subset: CD45RA-negative fraction. CDR3 DNA: TGTGCCATCAGTGGACAGGAGAATTCACCCCTCCACTTT. Its protein product is CAISGQENSPLHF.